The 23 T cell receptor beta chains below come from one sample, sequenced in a study of post-analysis software for immune sequencing data. Study-wide findings and caveats: About five TRBV segments (TRBV5-6, TRBV5-1 and TRBV20-1 among them) occurred more frequently in patients than in controls.

The library was made from cDNA and included unique molecular identifiers. MiXCR, run by TCRdb on the PCR reads, gives a single entry per CDR3 protein. In the table there are about 500,000 distinct CDR3 sequences, roughly 45% of which are singletons. The antigens for these receptors are not known. Material for sequencing was blood. These receptors originate from a girl aged 10 to 17 with multiple sclerosis.

The chain carries TRBV5-1 and TRBJ2-3, with no clear D. Per germline, CDR1 SGHRS and CDR2 YFSETQ. V was cut by 2 bases and J by 5 bases, with 12 bases left in between. This CDR3 contains 14 residues. CDR3 region: CASSFFFSRDTQYF. The CDR3 nucleotides read TGCGCCAGCAGCTTTTTCTTTTCGCGAGATACGCAGTATTTT.

This clonotype was seen a handful of times. V usage is TRBV5-1 and J usage is TRBJ2-7, with TRBD1 identical over 10 bases. The CDR3 is 14 amino acids. After removal of 3 bases from V and 5 bases from J, the junction contained 5 bases not matched to a gene. Germline assignment: CDR1 SGHRS and CDR2 YFSETQ. CDR3 amino acids: CASSWMTGGDEQYF. Here the CDR3 DNA reads TGCGCCAGCAGCTGGATGACAGGGGGCGACGAGCAGTACTTC.

The rearrangement joins TRBV12-3 or TRBV12-4 to TRBJ2-1, with 8 bases fitting TRBD2. The ends lost 5 bases at V and 6 bases at J; junction bases unmatched: 6. The CDR3 is made up of 14 amino acids. CDR3 DNA: TGTGCCAGCAGTGAGCGGGAGCAGTCCAATGAGCAGTTCTTC. This gives the protein CASSEREQSNEQFF.

The gene calls are TRBV28 and TRBJ2-3; the match to TRBD1 covers 9 bases. This CDR3 has 16 residues. The J segment lost 5 bases and the V segment lost 4 bases, leaving 10 bases of the junction unmatched. CDR1 is MDHEN, CDR2 SYDVKM, per germline. Written as DNA, the CDR3 is TGTGCCAGCAGTTCATCCGGGACAGGGATCAGAGATACGCAGTATTTT. Amino acid sequence: CASSSSGTGIRDTQYF.

The chain employs TRBV12-3 or TRBV12-4 and TRBJ2-5; the D gene is possibly TRBD2 (5 bases). This CDR3 is built from 14 residues. V lost 8 bases to trimming and J lost 4 bases, with 17 bases between them. CDR3 amino acids: CASLKSGKAETQYF. For the CDR3, the DNA is TGTGCCAGCCTCAAGTCGGGGAAGGCAGAGACCCAGTACTTC.

This clonotype was counted only a few times. The chain links TRBV5-1 to TRBJ2-7; D unresolved. V was shortened by 5 bases and J by 0 bases, with 12 bases between the two germline ends. Per the germline V gene, CDR1 is SGHRS and CDR2 is YFSETQ. This CDR3 is 14 amino acids long. As DNA, the CDR3 is TGCGCCAGCAGGTCGGGCGGAAGCTCCTACGAGCAGTACTTC. Encoded protein: CASRSGGSSYEQYF.

V and J are TRBV12-3 or TRBV12-4 and TRBJ2-7; D perhaps matches TRBD1 (8 bases). The length of the CDR3 is 15 residues. V dropped 2 bases and J dropped 5 bases, with 16 bases sitting between them. The CDR3 DNA follows: TGTGCCAGCAGTTTATACCGTACAGGGGGGGACGAGCAGTACTTC. Its translation: CASSLYRTGGDEQYF.

The chain uses TRBV20-1 and TRBJ2-3; 11 nucleotides match TRBD2. The junction had 7 bases not matched to a gene; V was cut back by 0 bases and J by 5 bases. CDR1 and CDR2 from the germline V gene are DFQATT and SNEGSKA (reference sequence). CDR3 length: 16 residues. CDR3 bases: TGCAGTGCTAGAGACGGGACTAGCGGAACGTTAGATACGCAGTATTTT. It is translated as CSARDGTSGTLDTQYF.

In its sample, this clonotype was seen a few times. This chain joins TRBV29-1 and TRBJ2-5; weak D call: TRBD2 (5 bases). The germline CDR1 and CDR2 sequences are SQVTM and ANQGSEA. The CDR3 covers 13 residues. Trimming removed 4 bases from V and 7 bases from J, with 16 bases in between. CDR3 sequence reads: CSVGMRQRVTQYF. The CDR3, as DNA: TGCAGCGTTGGAATGCGGCAGAGGGTGACCCAGTACTTC.

This sequence joins TRBV6-1 and TRBJ2-1, with no clear D. V was pared by 2 bases and J by 3 bases, with 5 bases between. From germline, CDR1 is MNHNS and CDR2 SASEGT. CDR3 size: 13 residues. The CDR3: CASSEHVYNEQFF. In nucleotides, the CDR3 is TGTGCCAGCAGTGAACACGTCTACAATGAGCAGTTCTTC.

V is TRBV6-2 or TRBV6-3 and J is TRBJ2-5, with 12 bases fitting TRBD2. Matching the DNA end better, TRBJ2-7 makes the J call doubtful. Germline CDR1 reads MNHEY; CDR2 reads SVGEGT. The CDR3 is 16 residues long. The CDR3 sequence is CASSSGLAGAPYEQYF. The DNA for the CDR3 is TGTGCCAGCAGTTCGGGACTAGCGGGCGCGCCCTACGAGCAGTACTTC.

This sequence joins TRBV29-1 and TRBJ2-6; no definite D call. CDR1 SQVTM and CDR2 ANQGSEA come from the germline V gene. The CDR3 has 16 amino acids. The ends were cut back, 1 base at V and 1 base at J, with 11 bases in the middle. The DNA for the CDR3 is TGCAGCGTTGAAGTGAGAGACCCTTCTGGGGCCAACGTCCTGACTTTC. Encoded protein: CSVEVRDPSGANVLTF.

Concerning this clonotype itself: One junction end does not reproduce the germline sequence, and a read error may be involved. The CDR3, as DNA: TGCAGTGCTGACAGGGGGAGCTCCTACGGGCAGTACTTC. Translation: CSADRGSSYGQYF. The chain carries TRBV20-1 and TRBJ2-7; 9 bases line up with TRBD1. This CDR3 has 13 residues. Per germline, CDR1 DFQATT and CDR2 SNEGSKA (reference sequence).

J is TRBJ1-1 and V is TRBV28; 7 bases are a match to TRBD1. The V gene end was trimmed by 3 bases and the J gene end by 7 bases; junction bases not matched to a gene: 11. Germline CDR1 reads MDHEN; CDR2 reads SYDVKM. The CDR3 contains 15 residues. This chain's CDR3 is CASSLPRDRVVEAFF. As DNA, the CDR3 is TGTGCCAGCAGTTTGCCGAGGGACAGAGTTGTTGAAGCTTTCTTT.

The chain couples TRBV5-1 to TRBJ2-1; TRBD2 matches 12 bases. Germline V gene data show CDR1 as SGHRS and CDR2 as YFSETQ. Trimming cost V 0 bases and J 7 bases; bases outside gene matches: 5. The CDR3 is 16 amino acids. The CDR3 region is CASSLGGTSGCNEQFF. Written as DNA, the CDR3 is TGCGCCAGCAGCTTGGGGGGGACTAGCGGGTGTAATGAGCAGTTCTTC.

The chain links TRBV3-1 to TRBJ1-2; D is ambiguous. The V gene's germline CDR1 is LGHDT and CDR2 YNNKEL (reference sequence). Trimming pared 1 base from V and 4 bases from J, leaving 13 bases between. CDR3 length equals 15 residues. CDR3 DNA: TGTGCCAGCAGCCAAGTCGGAGGCGGTCGCTATGGCTACACCTTC. It codes for CASSQVGGGRYGYTF.

The gene calls are TRBV10-3 and TRBJ1-2; D is undetermined. The V end was cut by 0 bases, the J end by 1 base, with 12 bases between. This CDR3 spans 16 amino acids. The V gene's germline CDR1 is ENHRY and CDR2 SYGVKD. DNA for the CDR3: TGTGCCATCAGTGAGTCTGGAGCGATCTATAACTATGGCTACACCTTC. It encodes CAISESGAIYNYGYTF.

This clonotype has ten or more counts. This rearrangement joins TRBV5-1 to TRBJ1-5; D may be TRBD1 (6 bases). V dropped 4 bases and J dropped 3 bases, with 14 bases sitting between them. Germline V lookup: CDR1 SGHRS, CDR2 YFSETQ. The length of the CDR3 is 15 residues. The CDR3 reads CASSADGQPNQPQHF. The CDR3 coding sequence is TGCGCCAGCAGCGCGGACGGACAGCCCAATCAGCCCCAGCATTTT.

The chain carries TRBV7-9 and TRBJ1-4, with 7 bases fitting TRBD1. Germline CDR1 is SEHNR and CDR2 is FQNEAQ (reference sequence). With 3 bases clipped from V and 11 bases from J, the junction kept 6 bases outside the gene matches. The CDR3 loop spans 13 amino acids. The CDR3 reads CASSFLEGAKLFF. The CDR3 DNA follows: TGTGCCAGCAGCTTTCTTGAGGGGGCCAAACTGTTTTTT.

This clonotype was detected only once. The chain links TRBV6-5 to TRBJ1-2, with D uncertain. The CDR3 has 13 residues. Trimming removed 5 bases at V and 7 bases at J, with 14 bases between. Germline CDR1 reads MNHEY; CDR2 reads SVGAGI. The chain's CDR3 is CASSPEYARGYTF. DNA of the CDR3: TGTGCCAGCAGTCCCGAATATGCGCGTGGCTACACCTTC.

The V gene is TRBV10-3, the J gene TRBJ2-5; D is perhaps TRBD2 (5 bases). The CDR3 is 17 residues long. The germline V and J ends were trimmed by 2 bases and 2 bases, with 18 bases remaining between them. Germline V gives CDR1 ENHRY, CDR2 SYGVKD. The CDR3 spells CAISENPKERPQETQYF. The CDR3 nucleotides read TGTGCCATCAGTGAGAACCCGAAGGAGCGGCCACAAGAGACCCAGTACTTC.

The chain couples TRBV6-1 to TRBJ1-1; maybe TRBD1 (5 bases). Trimming pared 1 base from V and 3 bases from J, leaving 12 bases between. Germline lookup yields CDR1 MNHNS and CDR2 SASEGT. This CDR3 has 15 amino acids. CDR3 protein: CASSEGGGGDTEAFF. As DNA, the CDR3 is TGTGCCAGCAGTGAAGGTGGGGGGGGTGACACTGAAGCTTTCTTT.

This sequence joins TRBV9 and TRBJ2-5; a weak D match, TRBD2 (6 bases). The CDR3 has 14 residues. The V end was cut by 0 bases, the J end by 4 bases, with 10 bases between. Germline CDR1 is SGDLS and CDR2 is YYNGEE. Here the CDR3 reads CASSVDWGGETQYF. Written as DNA, the CDR3 is TGTGCCAGCAGCGTAGATTGGGGAGGAGAGACCCAGTACTTC.